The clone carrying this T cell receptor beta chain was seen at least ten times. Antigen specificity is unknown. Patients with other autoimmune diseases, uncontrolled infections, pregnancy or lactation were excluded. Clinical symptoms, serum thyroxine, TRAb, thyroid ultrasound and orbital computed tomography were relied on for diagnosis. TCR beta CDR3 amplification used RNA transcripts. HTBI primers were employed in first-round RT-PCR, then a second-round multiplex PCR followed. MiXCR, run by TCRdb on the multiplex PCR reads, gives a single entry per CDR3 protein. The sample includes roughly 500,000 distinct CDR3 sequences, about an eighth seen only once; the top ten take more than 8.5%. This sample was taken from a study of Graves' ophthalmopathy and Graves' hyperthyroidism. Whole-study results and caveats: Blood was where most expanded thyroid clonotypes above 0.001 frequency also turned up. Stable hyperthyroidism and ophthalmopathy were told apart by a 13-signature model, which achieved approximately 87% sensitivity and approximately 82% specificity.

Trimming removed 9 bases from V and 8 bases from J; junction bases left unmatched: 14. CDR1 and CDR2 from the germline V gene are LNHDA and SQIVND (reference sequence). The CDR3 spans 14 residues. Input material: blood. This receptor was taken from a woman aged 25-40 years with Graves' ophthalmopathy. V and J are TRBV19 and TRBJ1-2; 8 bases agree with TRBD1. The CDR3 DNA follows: TGTGCCAGCTCTTGGTCAGGGGGCGCGAGAGGCTACACCTTC. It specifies CASSWSGGARGYTF.